This T cell receptor (beta chain) was sequenced for a study of shared clonotypes between healthy human individuals. V lost 6 bases and J lost 5; bases outside the gene matches: 13. The germline V gene encodes CDR1 SGHDT and CDR2 YYEEEE. This CDR3 region has 15 residues. Every donor, a Caucasian adult, lived in Nashville, Tennessee. Study-wide findings and caveats: On the whole, naive subsets had larger estimated richness than memory subsets had. Only blood underwent sampling, and tissue repertoires likely differ.

TCRdb's table, derived via immunoSEQ multiplex PCR, lists solely in-frame clones and lacks some. The data hold approximately 1,500,000 clones, with 98% observed a single time. Comment on this clone: Its antigen is unidentified.

Sequenced sample: naive CD4+ T cells sorted from blood. Regarding subset: CD45RA+ positively selected. This clonotype was sampled from a man younger than 45 in good health. This rearrangement joins TRBV5-6 to TRBJ2-5, with 7 bases matching TRBD1. The CDR3 loop reads CASTYRLQGWETQYF. The CDR3 DNA follows: TGTGCCAGCACCTACCGACTACAGGGGTGGGAGACCCAGTACTTC. The whole variable domain, remainder taken from reference TRBV5-6 and TRBJ2-5, is DAGVTQSPTHLIKTRGQQVTLRCSPKSGHDTVSWYQQALGQGPQFIFQYYEEEERQRGNFPDRFSGHQFPNYSSELNVNALLLGDSALYLCASTYRLQGWETQYFGPGTRLLVL.